A single T cell receptor beta chain is shown here with its context. This record belongs to a study of cytomegalovirus exposure and HLA in healthy donors. Study as a whole: The use of the same platform for the 110 or so validation repertoires and the roughly 680 first-cohort repertoires was reported by a later analysis.

This CDR3 has 14 residues. The ends were cut back, 0 bases at V and 1 base at J, with 8 bases in the middle. The germline gives CDR1 SQVTM, CDR2 ANQGSEA. The assay was immunoSEQ multiplex PCR, and TCRdb's table has in-frame clones only and misses some. The table shows around 200,000 clones, with about three quarters occurring only once. Sequences were obtained from PBMCs. J is TRBJ2-3 and V is TRBV29-1, with a weak D call TRBD1 (6 bases). This clonotype was sampled from a woman aged 30 to 39 in good health and CMV-seronegative. Here the CDR3 DNA reads TGCAGCGTTGAAGAACCAGGGGGCACAGATACGCAGTATTTT. It encodes CSVEEPGGTDTQYF.